The sequence of this T cell receptor (beta chain) was determined in a study of identifying expanded T cells in peripheral blood. V gave up 2 bases and J gave up 5 bases; unmatched junction bases: 8. The CDR3 is made up of 15 amino acids. Looked up from germline, CDR1 is SGHDT and CDR2 is YYEEEE. Assay: immunoSEQ multiplex PCR; the TCRdb copy retains only in-frame clones and omits some. The table shows 100,000 to 150,000 clones, with approximately 86% occurring only once. During the collection period, no donor immune events like infections were recorded. Note on this clone: What it binds is unknown.

Study outcomes and limitations: About 1.2 clones differed between technical replicates, versus approximately 17 and 20 over time. Two-week clone count variance significantly increased as total template count grew.

The sequenced material came from blood. The origin of this receptor is a person aged 18 to 70 in good health. The chain joins TRBV5-6 to TRBJ2-5; TRBD1 aligns across 8 bases. The CDR3 sequence: CASSLTRTGLETQYF. The DNA for the CDR3 is TGTGCCAGCAGCTTAACTAGGACAGGGTTGGAGACCCAGTACTTC. The whole variable domain, filled in from reference TRBV5-6 and TRBJ2-5, reads DAGVTQSPTHLIKTRGQQVTLRCSPKSGHDTVSWYQQALGQGPQFIFQYYEEEERQRGNFPDRFSGHQFPNYSSELNVNALLLGDSALYLCASSLTRTGLETQYFGPGTRLLVL.